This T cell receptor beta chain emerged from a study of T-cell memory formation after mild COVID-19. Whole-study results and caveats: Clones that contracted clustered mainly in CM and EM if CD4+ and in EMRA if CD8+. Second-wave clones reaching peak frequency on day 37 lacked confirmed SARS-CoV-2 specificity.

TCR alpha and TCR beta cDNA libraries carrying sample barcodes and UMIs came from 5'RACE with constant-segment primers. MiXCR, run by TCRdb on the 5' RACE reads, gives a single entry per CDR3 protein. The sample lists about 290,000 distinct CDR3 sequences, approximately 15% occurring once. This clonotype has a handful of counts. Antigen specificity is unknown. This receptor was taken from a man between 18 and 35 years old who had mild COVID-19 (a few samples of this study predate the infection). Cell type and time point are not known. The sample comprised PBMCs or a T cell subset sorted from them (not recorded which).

The CDR3 loop reads CASSPGTWADTQYF. DNA for the CDR3: TGTGCCAGCAGCCCCGGGACGTGGGCAGATACGCAGTATTTT. The gene calls are TRBV5-5 and TRBJ2-3; D could derive from TRBD1 or TRBD2 (5 bases each). The CDR3 consists of 14 residues. The germline V gene encodes CDR1 SGHKS and CDR2 YYEKEE (reference sequence). V dropped 4 bases and J dropped 4 bases, with 13 bases sitting between them. Full variable domain (remainder filled in from reference TRBV5-5 and TRBJ2-3): DAGVTQSPTHLIKTRGQQVTLRCSPISGHKSVSWYQQVLGQGPQFIFQYYEKEERGRGNFPDRFSARQFPNYSSELNVNALLLGDSALYLCASSPGTWADTQYFGPGTRLTVL.